The entry that follows covers one T cell receptor (beta chain) sequence. These data come from a study of blood T cell repertoires in COVID-19. V trimming: 2 bases; J trimming: 7 bases; junction bases outside the gene matches: 12. This CDR3 has 16 residues. Germline CDR1 is MGHRA and CDR2 is YSYEKL. Clones were read by immunoSEQ multiplex PCR, and TCRdb kept only the in-frame ones, dropping some. The repertoire has some 330,000 clones, 88% of them found once; the top ten carry over 4.5%. V gene TRBV4-1 combines with J gene TRBJ2-7; 9 nucleotides agree with TRBD2. The sequence was obtained from a man aged 25-45 years who had recovered from COVID-19. The specimen sequenced was PBMCs or T cells enriched from blood (not recorded which). In DNA form, the CDR3 reads TGCGCCAGCAGCCAACTAGACATGGGACTAGCACGGGAGCAGTACTTC. It is translated as CASSQLDMGLAREQYF.